This paragraph covers one T cell receptor beta chain sequence. The CDR3 runs 20 residues. Germline trimming cut 0 bases from V and 5 bases from J; bases unmatched to any gene: 15. CDR1 SGHRS and CDR2 YFSETQ come from the germline V gene. This entry belongs to a study of blood T cell repertoires in COVID-19. For the study at large: In each case, the material was cDNA or gDNA derived from T cells, B-cell-depleted T cells, or PBMCs.

Authors' analysis steps: Amplifying reference gene primers gave estimates of nucleated cell counts. Assay: immunoSEQ multiplex PCR; the TCRdb copy retains only in-frame clones and omits some. The DNA was the basis for D and trimming; V, J and clone size are from that table. Here the sample spans 90,000 or so clones, nearly 90% being singletons. The sequenced sample was peripheral blood. The V and J genes are TRBV5-1 and TRBJ2-1; 12 positions match TRBD2. This receptor was identified in a woman at least 80 years old with active or convalescent COVID-19. The CDR3 coding sequence is TGCGCCAGCAGCTTGGTCTCGCTAGCGGGAGGGCCCGGTTTTGACAATGAGCAGTTCTTC. This gives the protein CASSLVSLAGGPGFDNEQFF.